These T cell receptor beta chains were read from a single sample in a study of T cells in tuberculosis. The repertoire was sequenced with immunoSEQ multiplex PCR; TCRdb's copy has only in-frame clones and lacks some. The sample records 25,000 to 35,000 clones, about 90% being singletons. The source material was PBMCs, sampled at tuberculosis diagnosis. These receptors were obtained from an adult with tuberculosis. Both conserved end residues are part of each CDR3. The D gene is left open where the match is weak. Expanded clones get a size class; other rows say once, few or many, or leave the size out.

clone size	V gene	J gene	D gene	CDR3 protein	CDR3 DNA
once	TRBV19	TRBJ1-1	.	CASVHHPNTEAFF	TGTGCCAGTGTACATCACCCAAACACTGAAGCTTTCTTT
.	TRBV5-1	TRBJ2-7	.	CASSIGYLYEQYF	TGCGCCAGCAGCATCGGGTACCTCTACGAGCAGTACTTC
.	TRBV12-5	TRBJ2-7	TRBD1	CASGSTGAAYEQYF	TGTGCTAGTGGTTCTACAGGGGCCGCCTACGAGCAGTACTTC
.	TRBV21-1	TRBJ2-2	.	CATVASGTGELFF	.
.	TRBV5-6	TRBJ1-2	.	CASSGLGQLDYGYTF	TGTGCCAGCAGCGGACTCGGACAGCTCGACTATGGCTACACCTTC
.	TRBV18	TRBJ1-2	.	CASSPLDLPRDDYGYTF	TGTGCCAGCTCACCACTCGACTTACCCCGAGACGACTATGGCTACACCTTC
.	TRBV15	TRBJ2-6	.	CATSRDRSTDRANVLTF	TGTGCCACCAGCAGAGATCGATCCACTGACAGGGCCAACGTCCTGACTTTC
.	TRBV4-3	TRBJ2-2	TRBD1	CASSLYRGSGELFF	TGCGCCAGCAGCCTGTACAGGGGATCCGGGGAGCTGTTTTTT
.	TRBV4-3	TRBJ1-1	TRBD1	CASSEGLQGAANTEAFF	TGCGCCAGCAGCGAAGGTCTACAGGGGGCGGCGAACACTGAAGCTTTCTTT
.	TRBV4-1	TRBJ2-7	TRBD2	CASSQDLAGAGEQYF	TGCGCCAGCAGCCAAGATCTAGCGGGAGCTGGGGAGCAGTACTTC
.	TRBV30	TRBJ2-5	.	CAWGGARKTQETQYF	TGTGCCTGGGGGGGGGCGAGGAAGACCCAAGAGACCCAGTACTTC
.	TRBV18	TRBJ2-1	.	CASSPPSGRTYNEQFF	TGTGCCAGCTCACCACCAAGCGGTCGTACCTACAATGAGCAGTTCTTC
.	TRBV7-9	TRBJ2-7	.	CASSRDSSYEQYF	TGTGCCAGCAGCCGGGACTCCTCCTACGAGCAGTACTTC
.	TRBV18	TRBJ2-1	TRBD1	CASSPGSYQTGYNEQFF	TGTGCCAGCTCACCGGGTTCCTACCAGACAGGGTACAATGAGCAGTTCTTC
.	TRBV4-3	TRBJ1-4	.	CASSRTGTPRTNEKLFF	TGCGCCAGCAGCCGAACCGGGACTCCGAGAACTAATGAAAAACTGTTTTTT
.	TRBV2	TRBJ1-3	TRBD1	CASRGQGPDTIYF	TGTGCCAGCAGGGGACAGGGACCCGACACCATATATTTT
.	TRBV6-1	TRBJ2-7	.	CASSESGGSHYEQYF	TGTGCCAGCAGTGAATCAGGGGGGAGTCATTACGAGCAGTACTTC
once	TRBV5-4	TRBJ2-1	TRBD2	CASSGGTSGYNEQFF	TGTGCCAGCAGCGGCGGGACTAGCGGATACAATGAGCAGTTCTTC
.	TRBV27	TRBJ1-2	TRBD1	CASCPPGGSYTF	TGTGCCAGCTGTCCGCCAGGGGGAAGCTACACCTTC
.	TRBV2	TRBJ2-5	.	CASRGRETQYF	TGTGCCAGCAGGGGGCGAGAGACCCAGTACTTC
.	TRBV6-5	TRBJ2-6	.	CASSSPGAGANVLTF	TGTGCCAGCAGTTCCCCGGGGGCTGGGGCCAACGTCCTGACTTTC
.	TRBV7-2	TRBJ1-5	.	CASSPRRVINQPQHF	TGTGCCAGCAGTCCGAGGAGGGTGATAAATCAGCCCCAGCATTTT
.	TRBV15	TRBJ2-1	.	CATRFGGTGSNEQFF	TGTGCCACCAGGTTCGGAGGGACGGGATCGAATGAGCAGTTCTTC
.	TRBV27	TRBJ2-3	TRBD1	CASRHGALGQDSTDTQYF	TGTGCCAGCAGACACGGAGCCCTGGGACAGGATAGCACAGATACGCAGTATTTT
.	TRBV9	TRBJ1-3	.	CASSSGVPGDTIYF	TGTGCCAGCAGCTCGGGGGTTCCTGGGGACACCATATATTTT
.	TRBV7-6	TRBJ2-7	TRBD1	CASSRQGYEQYF	TGTGCCAGCAGCCGACAGGGGTACGAGCAGTACTTC
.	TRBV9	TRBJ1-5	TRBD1	CASSFRDRGYFQPQHF	TGTGCCAGCAGCTTCCGGGACAGGGGATATTTTCAGCCCCAGCATTTT
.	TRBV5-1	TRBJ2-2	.	CASSLGADSANTGELFF	TGCGCCAGCAGCTTGGGCGCCGACAGCGCGAACACCGGGGAGCTGTTTTTT
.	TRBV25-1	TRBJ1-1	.	CASSQTGNTEAFF	TGTGCCAGCAGCCAGACTGGAAACACTGAAGCTTTCTTT
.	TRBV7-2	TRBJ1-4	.	CASSLRQMSEKLFF	TGTGCCAGCAGCTTACGTCAAATGAGCGAAAAACTGTTTTTT
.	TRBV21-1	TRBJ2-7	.	CASLKEPGQGMTFSYEQYF	TGTGCCAGCCTGAAAGAGCCGGGACAGGGAATGACTTTCTCCTACGAGCAGTACTTC
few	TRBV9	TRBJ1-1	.	CASSVGGANTEAFF	TGTGCCAGCAGCGTCGGAGGCGCGAACACTGAAGCTTTCTTT
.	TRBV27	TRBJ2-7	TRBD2	CASSIGRGAPDEQYF	TGTGCCAGCAGCATCGGGCGGGGGGCCCCTGACGAGCAGTACTTC
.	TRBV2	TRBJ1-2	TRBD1	CASSAETLTGYDGYTF	TGTGCCAGCAGCGCAGAAACTCTGACAGGGTACGATGGCTACACCTTC
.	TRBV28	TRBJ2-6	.	CASSLWETGANVLTF	TGTGCCAGCAGTTTATGGGAGACTGGGGCCAACGTCCTGACTTTC
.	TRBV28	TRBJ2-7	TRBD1	CASNPEGQGGYEQYF	TGTGCCAGCAACCCTGAGGGACAGGGAGGCTACGAGCAGTACTTC
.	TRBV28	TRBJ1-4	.	CASSLEGRYEKLFF	TGTGCCAGCAGTTTGGAGGGGAGGTATGAAAAACTGTTTTTT
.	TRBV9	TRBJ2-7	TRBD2	CASSRGTSGVSEQYF	TGTGCCAGCAGTCGCGGGACTAGCGGCGTTAGCGAGCAGTACTTC